This T cell receptor beta chain was found in a study of blood T cell repertoires in COVID-19. Background on the study: COVID-19 samples, acute and convalescent, were from the United States, Italy and Spain. The cDNA or gDNA used as material had been derived from T cells, B-cell-depleted T cells, or PBMCs.

In germline, CDR1 is MNHEY, CDR2 SMNVEV (reference sequence). The V end was cut by 4 bases, the J end by 4 bases, with 13 bases between. The CDR3 has 15 residues. The authors' processing: How many nucleated cells were present was estimated from reference gene primer amplification. Some clones are missing from TCRdb's copy, which holds only in-frame ones; the method was immunoSEQ multiplex PCR. V and J calls and clone size are as listed in that table; D and trimming were resolved from the DNA. The sample consists of under 150,000 clones, almost 90% of them appearing once. The TCR sequence derives from a human donor in a cohort sampled during active COVID-19. The chain joins TRBV27 to TRBJ2-2; tentative D call: TRBD2 (5 bases). What was sequenced was peripheral blood. The CDR3, as DNA: TGTGCCAGCAGTTCCAACGGACTGGGCACCGGGGAGCTGTTTTTT. Protein product: CASSSNGLGTGELFF.